The 29 T cell receptor beta chains below all came from one sample that was sequenced in a study of low-dose radiotherapy and immunotherapy resistance in tumors. TRAV and TRBV primers primed cDNA for both TCRalpha and TCRbeta. With a constant-region primer and a V-primer adapter, TCRs were subjected to 20 to 25 PCR cycles of amplification. Via MiXCR, TCRdb re-called the reads, giving one row per CDR3 protein. Altogether roughly 40,000 distinct CDR3 sequences are present, 25% being singletons, with the ten largest covering about 9.4%. Time point: after trial treatment. Sample treatment: LDRT plus nivolumab, ipilimumab, low-dose cyclophosphamide and aspirin (RACIN trial). The source was PBMCs, collected after low-dose radiotherapy plus immunotherapy. These receptors all stem from a male donor with prostate cancer.

This clonotype was recorded many times. This chain joins TRBV2 and TRBJ1-2; D is unclear. Trimming took off 2 bases at V and 4 bases at J, with 11 bases between the two ends. Per the germline V gene, CDR1 is SNHLY and CDR2 is FYNNEI. The CDR3 consists of 14 residues. The CDR3 is CASSESGSLYGYTF. The DNA for the CDR3 is TGTGCCAGCAGTGAATCGGGCAGTCTCTATGGCTACACCTTC.

This clonotype occurred a few times. This chain joins TRBV20-1 and TRBJ1-5, with TRBD1 as a possible D gene (5 bases). Germline loops: CDR1 DFQATT, CDR2 SNEGSKA (reference sequence). The CDR3 length is 14 residues. Trimming left V 5 bases short and J 4 bases short, with 15 bases between. CDR3 nucleotide sequence: TGCAGTGCTGTCCCTGGGGCAGGGAATCAGCCCCAGCATTTT. Translated: CSAVPGAGNQPQHF.

This clonotype was recorded once. A far larger clone is only one base removed, so a read error is likely. The V and J genes are TRBV7-8 and TRBJ2-5; TRBD2 aligns across 8 bases. The CDR3 has 16 residues. V dropped 5 bases and J dropped 11; count of bases not matched to a gene: 19. Germline CDR1 reads SGHVS; CDR2 reads FQNEAQ. CDR3 DNA: TGTGCCAGCAGCCCAAGGCGACTAGCGAAGAACAATGAGCAGTACTTC. Translation: CASSPRRLAKNNEQYF. The whole variable domain, remainder taken from reference TRBV7-8 and TRBJ2-5, is GAGVSQSPRYKVAKRGQDVALRCDPISGHVSLFWYQQALGQGPEFLTYFQNEAQLDKSGLPSDRFFAERPEGSVSTLKIQRTQQEDSAVYLCASSPRRLAKNNEQYFGPGTRLLVL.

A word on this clonotype: Since a far larger clone is one base different, this is likely a read error. The genes are TRBV5-6 and TRBJ2-1; 9 bases map to TRBD2. This CDR3 has 19 amino acids. V shed 4 bases and J 13 bases; nucleotides not matched to a gene: 27. Germline V lookup: CDR1 SGHDT, CDR2 YYEEEE. The CDR3 reads CASSRELGSGRGYQETQFF. The DNA for the CDR3 is TGTGCCAGCAGCCGCGAATTGGGTAGCGGGAGAGGGTACCAAGAGACCCAGTTCTTC.

For this clonotype: This likely came from a read error, as a far larger clone is one base away. V gene TRBV2 combines with J gene TRBJ2-7, with D tentatively TRBD1 or TRBD2 (5 bases each). Between the trimmed V and J ends, which lost 6 bases and 6 bases, there was a span of 15 bases. This CDR3 has 13 residues. CDR1 is SNHLY, CDR2 FYNNEI, per germline. The CDR3, as DNA: TGTGCCAGCAGGGCAGGGAATGGGGGCGAGCAGTACTTC. Its translation is CASRAGNGGEQYF.

The table lists this clonotype with many counts. The chain recombines TRBV6-2 or TRBV6-3 with TRBJ2-1, with a tentative D call TRBD1 (6 bases). Germline V gives CDR1 MNHEY, CDR2 SVGEGT. The V gene lost 5 bases and the J gene lost 5 bases, with 19 bases spanning the gap. The length of the CDR3 is 16 residues. CDR3 amino acids: CASSQGQTILDNEQFF. The DNA of the CDR3 is TGTGCCAGCAGTCAAGGACAGACCATCCTTGACAATGAGCAGTTCTTC.

As to this clonotype: A far larger clone is one base from this, pointing to a likely read error. The chain recombines TRBV7-9 with TRBJ2-1, with TRBD2 matching over 9 bases. Germline V lookup: CDR1 SEHNR, CDR2 FQNEAQ (reference sequence). Trimming removed 5 bases from V and 13 bases from J; junction bases left unmatched: 18. The CDR3 sequence is 16 residues long. The CDR3 spells CASSPRLREGRETQFF. In nucleotides, the CDR3 is TGTGCCAGCAGCCCCCGTTTGCGGGAGGGCCGGGAGACCCAGTTCTTC.

Ten or more counts support this clonotype. The chain couples TRBV6-5 to TRBJ2-5; D remains unclear. CDR1 is MNHEY, CDR2 SVGAGI, per germline. Deletions cut 10 bases from V and 6 bases from J, with 18 bases between. This CDR3 contains 13 residues. The CDR3 DNA follows: TGTGCCACGACCGAGGCGGCGGCAAAGACCCAGTACTTC. It translates to CATTEAAAKTQYF.

This clonotype was counted many times. This chain links TRBV5-4 with TRBJ2-1; 9 bases align to TRBD2. The CDR3 loop spans 17 amino acids. From germline, CDR1 is SGHNT and CDR2 YYREEE (reference sequence). The junction had 8 bases not matched to a gene; V was cut back by 4 bases and J by 0 bases. The CDR3 DNA is TGTGCCAGCAGCCCGCGTAGCGGGGGTAGCTCCTACAATGAGCAGTTCTTC. It encodes CASSPRSGGSSYNEQFF.

This clonotype was seen ten or more times. The J gene is TRBJ1-5, the V gene TRBV19; no reliable D call. V shed 5 bases and J shed 5 bases, with 13 bases lying between them. The length of the CDR3 is 14 residues. CDR1 LNHDA and CDR2 SQIVND come from the germline V gene (reference sequence). The chain's CDR3 is CASSSGPRHQPQHF. The CDR3 coding sequence is TGTGCCAGTAGTTCCGGGCCCAGGCATCAGCCCCAGCATTTT.

This clonotype was counted ten times or more. CDR3 DNA: TGCAGTGCAAGGGGGCAGGGGACCGAGCAGTACTTC. Translated: CSARGQGTEQYF. The chain employs TRBV20-1 and TRBJ2-7; 7 nucleotides line up with TRBD1. The V and J ends lost 6 bases and 6 bases, in that order; junction bases with no gene match: 8. Looked up from germline, CDR1 is DFQATT and CDR2 is SNEGSKA (reference sequence). The CDR3 totals 12 residues.

This clonotype was seen ten or more times. V is TRBV2 and J is TRBJ2-5; 9 bases map to TRBD1. CDR1 is SNHLY and CDR2 is FYNNEI in the germline V gene. The V and J ends lost 2 bases and 5 bases, in that order; junction bases with no gene match: 6. This CDR3 comprises 15 residues. The CDR3: CASSERGQGTETQYF. The CDR3 DNA sequence: TGTGCCAGCAGTGAACGGGGACAGGGTACGGAGACCCAGTACTTC.

This clonotype came up many times. The chain employs TRBV7-6 and TRBJ2-1; D might be TRBD2 (5 bases). V lost 1 base, J lost 9 bases, and 13 bases lay in between. There are 14 residues in the CDR3. CDR1 and CDR2 from the germline V gene are SGHVS and FNYEAQ. This CDR3 is CASSLVTLAGEQFF. In DNA form, the CDR3 reads TGTGCCAGCAGCTTAGTCACCCTAGCTGGTGAGCAGTTCTTC.

The rearrangement uses TRBV5-1 and TRBJ2-1; no firm D call. V gave up 0 bases and J gave up 13 bases, with 20 bases separating them. This CDR3 contains 15 residues. Germline V CDR1 and CDR2: SGHRS, YFSETQ. The CDR3 sequence: CASSLESGTVMRQFF. For the CDR3, the DNA is TGCGCCAGCAGCTTGGAATCTGGTACGGTGATGCGTCAGTTCTTC. Combining the CDR3 with reference TRBV5-1 and TRBJ2-1 gives the whole variable domain KAGVTQTPRYLIKTRGQQVTLSCSPISGHRSVSWYQQTPGQGLQFLFEYFSETQRNKGNFPGRFSGRQFSNSRSEMNVSTLELGDSALYLCASSLESGTVMRQFFGPGTRLTVL.

This clonotype showed up many times. This chain connects TRBV3-1 to TRBJ1-2; D unclear. V gave up 2 bases and J gave up 4 bases, with 14 bases separating them. Germline values: CDR1 LGHDT, CDR2 YNNKEL (reference sequence). The CDR3 is 15 residues long. CDR3 region: CASSQRQAVFYGYTF. The CDR3 bases are TGTGCCAGCAGCCAAAGGCAGGCCGTCTTCTATGGCTACACCTTC.

This clonotype was detected ten times or more. The CDR3 reads CASSELGGDTDTQYF. DNA for the CDR3: TGTGCCAGCAGCGAACTAGGGGGAGACACAGATACGCAGTATTTT. The chain carries TRBV9 and TRBJ2-3; TRBD1 is a possible D gene (6 bases). The length of the CDR3 is 15 residues. The germline gives CDR1 SGDLS, CDR2 YYNGEE. Trimming left V 3 bases short and J 2 bases short, with 13 bases between.

With regard to this clonotype: One end of the junction fails to match germline, which may point to a read error. The gene calls are TRBV12-3 or TRBV12-4 and TRBJ2-1, with TRBD2 identical over 9 bases. The CDR3 consists of 15 residues. The chain's CDR3 is CASSFSSGSYDEQFF. As DNA, the CDR3 is TGTGCCAGCAGTTTCAGTAGCGGGAGCTACGATGAGCAGTTTTTC.

A word on this clonotype: A far bigger clonotype differs at one base, so this is likely a read error. The J gene is TRBJ2-7, the V gene TRBV6-2 or TRBV6-3; D is unclear. Germline V gene lookup returns CDR1 MNHEY and CDR2 SVGEGT. V lost 5 bases and J lost 7, with 15 bases in between. The CDR3 totals 13 residues. The CDR3 DNA reads TGTGCCAGCAGTACCACTCGATACAATGAGCAGTACTTC. Translated: CASSTTRYNEQYF.

The chain has TRBV6-2 or TRBV6-3 and TRBJ2-2; D call uncertain. Between the trimmed V and J ends, which lost 2 bases and 0 bases, there was a span of 10 bases. Germline loops: CDR1 MNHEY, CDR2 SVGEGT. The CDR3 totals 16 residues. The CDR3 reads CASSYLPFANTGELFF. The CDR3 region has the DNA TGTGCCAGCAGTTACCTCCCGTTCGCGAACACCGGGGAGCTGTTTTTT.

This clonotype was recorded many times. The chain couples TRBV4-2 to TRBJ2-1; D ambiguous. Germline CDR1 reads LGHNA; CDR2 reads YNFKEQ. V gave up 2 bases and J gave up 5 bases, with 13 bases separating them. This CDR3 has 15 residues. The CDR3 loop is CASSQPTTGNNEQFF. CDR3 sequence (DNA): TGTGCCAGCAGCCAACCCACGACTGGAAACAATGAGCAGTTCTTC.

This clonotype was picked up many times. The chain links TRBV2 to TRBJ1-5; possible D gene TRBD1, 6 bases. CDR1 and CDR2 (germline): SNHLY, FYNNEI. The V end was cut by 6 bases, the J end by 6 bases, with 12 bases between. The CDR3 contains 13 residues. As DNA, the CDR3 is TGTGCCAGCAGGCGGGGGGCTGGTCAGCCCCAGCATTTT. Its translation is CASRRGAGQPQHF.

This clonotype has a count of ten or more. The chain uses TRBV10-1 and TRBJ2-7, with D uncertain. Looked up from germline, CDR1 is WNHNN and CDR2 is SYGVQD (reference sequence). The length of the CDR3 is 8 residues. V was pared by 3 bases and J by 13 bases, with 4 bases between. The CDR3: CASSDPYF. The CDR3 coding sequence is TGCGCCAGCAGTGACCCTTACTTC.

This clonotype is medium-sized within its sample. V usage is TRBV5-4 and J usage is TRBJ2-3, with D perhaps matching TRBD1 (6 bases). Trimming removed 3 bases at V and 2 bases at J, with 13 bases between. CDR3 length: 15 residues. The germline gives CDR1 SGHNT, CDR2 YYREEE (reference sequence). The chain's CDR3 is CASSSRTASTDTQYF. CDR3 in DNA: TGTGCCAGCAGCTCCCGGACAGCCTCCACAGATACGCAGTATTTT.

There are many counts of this clonotype. The genes are TRBV27 and TRBJ2-5; D may correspond to TRBD1 or TRBD2 (6 bases each). The CDR3 spans 13 residues. Trimming took 7 bases from V and 2 from J, leaving 11 bases between them. Germline CDR1 MNHEY, CDR2 SMNVEV (reference sequence). CDR3: CASTKGGQETQYF. CDR3 coding DNA: TGTGCCAGCACCAAAGGGGGGCAAGAGACCCAGTACTTC.

This clonotype was counted at least ten times. This sequence joins TRBV27 and TRBJ2-4; D might be TRBD2 (5 bases). Germline assignment: CDR1 MNHEY and CDR2 SMNVEV (reference sequence). The V end was cut by 4 bases, the J end by 6 bases, with 13 bases between. The CDR3 has 14 residues. The CDR3 DNA sequence: TGTGCCAGCAGTTCGTACGGGGAGAGAAACATTCAGTACTTC. Encoded protein: CASSSYGERNIQYF.

At least ten counts were recorded for this clonotype. This chain links TRBV5-1 with TRBJ2-7, with no clear D. Germline V gene sequence: CDR1 SGHRS, CDR2 YFSETQ. Deletions cut 0 bases from V and 0 bases from J, with 7 bases between. The CDR3 totals 14 residues. CDR3 coding DNA: TGCGCCAGCAGCTTGGGCATGGTCTCCTACGAGCAGTACTTC. This gives the protein CASSLGMVSYEQYF.

This clonotype was observed a few times. The rearrangement joins TRBV2 to TRBJ2-4, with 9 bases that match TRBD1. This CDR3 comprises 16 residues. The V gene's germline CDR1 is SNHLY and CDR2 FYNNEI. V was clipped by 6 bases and J by 9 bases; unmatched bases: 15. The DNA for the CDR3 is TGTGCCAGCAGCTTCCCTGGGACAGGGACGTTTGGCATTCAGTACTTC. It is translated as CASSFPGTGTFGIQYF.

This clonotype was observed at least ten times. V gene TRBV7-2 combines with J gene TRBJ2-3; D possibly corresponds to TRBD2 (7 bases). In germline, CDR1 is SGHTA, CDR2 FQGNSA. V dropped 5 bases and J dropped 8 bases, with 14 bases sitting between them. The CDR3 sequence is 13 residues long. The CDR3 DNA reads TGTGCCAGCAGCGGGGGGGGGCGGGCTACGCAGTATTTT. Its protein product is CASSGGGRATQYF.

Ten or more counts support this clonotype. CDR3 sequence reads: CASSLNAGEYEQYF. For the CDR3, the DNA is TGTGCCAGCAGCTTAAACGCGGGGGAATACGAGCAGTACTTC. V is TRBV7-3 and J is TRBJ2-7; TRBD2 matches 7 bases. This CDR3 region has 14 residues. The ends lost 1 base at V and 4 bases at J; junction bases unmatched: 4. Germline assignment: CDR1 SGHTA and CDR2 FQGTGA.